This paragraph covers one T cell receptor (beta chain) sequence. The antigen is not known. CDR3 length: 14 residues. CDR1 is SGHDN, CDR2 FVKESK, per germline. V lost 0 bases and J 9 bases, leaving 14 bases between the germline ends. The data stem from a study of post-analysis software for immune sequencing data. Presence of unique molecular identifiers characterized the TCR beta cDNA libraries. From the PCR reads, TCRdb called clonotypes with MiXCR, one entry per CDR3 protein. Among 600,000 to 750,000 distinct CDR3 sequences, approximately 60% were seen once, and the ten largest hold about 10%. Study results and limitations: The normalized Chao1 diversity of multiple sclerosis patients was significantly lower than that of controls. Patients had higher frequencies than controls of roughly five TRBV segments, including TRBV5-6, TRBV5-1 and TRBV20-1.

Specimen: blood. The chain has TRBV14 and TRBJ2-5; D unclear. The clonotype comes from a girl aged 2-10 years with multiple sclerosis. The CDR3 sequence is CASSQDPSPLPQYF. CDR3 bases: TGTGCCAGCAGCCAAGACCCAAGTCCCCTGCCCCAGTACTTC.